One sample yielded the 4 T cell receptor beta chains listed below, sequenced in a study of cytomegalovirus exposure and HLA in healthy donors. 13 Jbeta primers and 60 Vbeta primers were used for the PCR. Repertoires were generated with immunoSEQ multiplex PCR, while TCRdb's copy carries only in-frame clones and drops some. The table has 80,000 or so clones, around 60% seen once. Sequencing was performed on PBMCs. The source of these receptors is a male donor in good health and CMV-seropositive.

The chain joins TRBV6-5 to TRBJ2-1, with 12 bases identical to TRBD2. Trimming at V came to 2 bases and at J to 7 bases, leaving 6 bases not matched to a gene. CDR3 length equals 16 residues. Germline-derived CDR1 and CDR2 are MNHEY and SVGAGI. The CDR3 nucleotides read TGTGCCAGCAGTTACCTCGCGACTAGCGGGAGAAATGAGCAGTTCTTC. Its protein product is CASSYLATSGRNEQFF.

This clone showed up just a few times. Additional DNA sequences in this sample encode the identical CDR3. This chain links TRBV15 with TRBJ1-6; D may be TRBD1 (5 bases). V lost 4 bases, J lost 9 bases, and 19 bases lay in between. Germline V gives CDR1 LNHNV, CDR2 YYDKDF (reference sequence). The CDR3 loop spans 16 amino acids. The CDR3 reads CATSKQALGASSPLHF. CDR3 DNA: TGTGCCACCAGCAAACAGGCGCTTGGGGCAAGTTCACCCCTCCACTTT.

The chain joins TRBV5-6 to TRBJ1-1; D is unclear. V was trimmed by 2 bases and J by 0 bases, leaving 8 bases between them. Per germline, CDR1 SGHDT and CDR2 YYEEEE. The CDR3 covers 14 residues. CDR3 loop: CASSFGILNTEAFF. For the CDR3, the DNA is TGTGCCAGCAGCTTCGGGATCCTGAACACTGAAGCTTTCTTT.

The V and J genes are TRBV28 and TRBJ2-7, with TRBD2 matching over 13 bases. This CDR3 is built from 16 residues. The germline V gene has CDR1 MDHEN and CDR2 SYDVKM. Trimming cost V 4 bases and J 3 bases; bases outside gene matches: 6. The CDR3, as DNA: TGTGCCAGCAGTTCTGGACTAGCGGGGGTGATCTACGAGCAGTACTTC. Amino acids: CASSSGLAGVIYEQYF.